Below are 5 T cell receptor beta chains sequenced from a single sample in a study of T cell clonality in common variable immunodeficiency (dated by TCRdb to between 2014 and 2017). General findings and caveats noted by the study authors: CVID TCRbeta sequences were reported to have fewer deletions and N-nucleotide insertions and to lack highly modified clones with 13 or more V deletions.

The antigens these receptors bind are not known. The library was obtained by the immunoSEQ multiplex PCR assay. TCRdb re-hosts the immuneACCESS table, in-frame sequences only. Its copies lack some clones; in the studies checked, an unresolved V gene accounts for under half of them, and the cause for the rest is not known. This sample includes approximately 28,000 clones, and none of them was observed just once. In total, the top ten clones hold around 3.2% of the sample. The sample taken for sequencing was peripheral blood mononuclear cells. These receptors were obtained from a human donor with common variable immunodeficiency.

This clone has a handful of counts. The CDR3 end lies 3 residues beyond the end of the read and is filled in from the germline J gene. The gene calls are TRBV2 and TRBJ1-2; 8 bases are a match to TRBD1. V was pared by 5 bases and J by 5 bases, with 10 bases of the junction left unmatched. CDR3 length equals 15 residues. The germline gives CDR1 SNHLY, CDR2 FYNNEI. The CDR3 sequence: CASSQQGQASYGYTF. CDR3 DNA (partial): TGTGCCAGCAGTCAGCAGGGACAGGCTAGTTATGGC.

This clone was counted only a few times. The CDR3 reads CASGLAGAYNEQFF. The CDR3 DNA, read in part, is TGTGCCAGCGGTCTAGCGGGAGCCTACAATGAG. The V gene is TRBV5-6, the J gene TRBJ2-1; 10 bases align to TRBD2. The read halts 3 residues ahead of the CDR3 end, with the missing end drawn from the germline J gene. Germline-derived CDR1 and CDR2 are SGHDT and YYEEEE. V lost 7 bases to trimming and J lost 2 bases; unmatched junction nucleotides: 3. The CDR3 extends over 14 amino acids.

This clone occurred many times. The read gets to within 3 residues of the CDR3 end, and the germline J gene fills in the rest. The chain links TRBV29-1 to TRBJ2-1; D is unresolved. Per germline, CDR1 SQVTM and CDR2 ANQGSEA. The CDR3 extends over 14 amino acids. Trimming removed 6 bases from V and 0 bases from J, with 12 bases in between. The covered CDR3 bases are TGCAGCGTCCAGACTCTCTACTCCTACAATGAG. Translated: CSVQTLYSYNE. The complete CDR3 protein is CSVQTLYSYNEQFF.

This clone was observed at least ten times. The CDR3 goes on 3 residues after the read ends, and that part is filled in from the germline J gene. The chain couples TRBV19 to TRBJ1-2; D is possibly TRBD1 (6 bases). The V and J ends lost 4 bases and 5 bases respectively, with 14 bases between them. Germline V lookup: CDR1 LNHDA, CDR2 SQIVND (reference sequence). CDR3 length equals 14 residues. The CDR3 bases that were read are TGTGCCAGTAGTAAAACAGGGACCGAGTATGGC. It codes for CASSKTGTEYG. The entire CDR3 protein reads CASSKTGTEYGYTF.

On this clone: The read comes to an end 3 residues before the CDR3 does, leaving the germline J gene to fill in the end. This sequence joins TRBV2 and TRBJ2-7, with TRBD1 identical over 10 bases. Germline V gene sequence: CDR1 SNHLY, CDR2 FYNNEI. The CDR3 is 15 residues long. The V segment lost 6 bases and the J segment 3 bases; nucleotides outside the gene matches: 8. The sequenced part of the CDR3 DNA is TGTGCCAGCAGGGCCGACAGGGGGCTAGACTACGAG. Its translation is CASRADRGLDYE. The complete CDR3 sequence is CASRADRGLDYEQYF.